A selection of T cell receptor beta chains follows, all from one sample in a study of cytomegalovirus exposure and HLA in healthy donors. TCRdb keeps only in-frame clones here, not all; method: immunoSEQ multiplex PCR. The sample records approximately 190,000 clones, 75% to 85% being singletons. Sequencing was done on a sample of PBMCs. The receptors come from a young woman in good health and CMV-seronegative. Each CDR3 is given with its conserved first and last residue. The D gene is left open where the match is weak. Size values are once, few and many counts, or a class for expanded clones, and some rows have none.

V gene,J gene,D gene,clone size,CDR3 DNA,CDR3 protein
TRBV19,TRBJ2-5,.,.,TGTGCCAGTAGTAACCCCAGGGGGGAAGAGACCCAGTACTTC,CASSNPRGEETQYF
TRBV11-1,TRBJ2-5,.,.,TGTGCCAGCAGCGATAATTTAGCGGCCCGGGGGACCCAGTACTTC,CASSDNLAARGTQYF
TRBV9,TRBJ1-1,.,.,TGTGCCAGCAGCGTTCAGGGTGTGGGGACTGAAGCTTTCTTT,CASSVQGVGTEAFF
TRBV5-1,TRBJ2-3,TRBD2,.,TGCGCCAGCACCCTTAGCGGGGAAGCTTCAGATACGCAGTATTTT,CASTLSGEASDTQYF
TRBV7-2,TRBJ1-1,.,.,TGTGCCAGCAGCTTCAGGGCTGACACTGAAGCTTTCTTT,CASSFRADTEAFF
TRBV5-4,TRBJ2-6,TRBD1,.,TGTGCCAGCAGCCCTACGGTCCGGGACAGGGAAGCTGGGGCCAACGTCCTGACTTTC,CASSPTVRDREAGANVLTF
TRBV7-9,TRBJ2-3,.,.,TGTGCCAGCAGCCCCACCCCAGAAGATACGCAGTATTTT,CASSPTPEDTQYF
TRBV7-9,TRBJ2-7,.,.,TGTGCCAGCAGCCCAGTCCTAGGGGCCTACGAGCAGTACTTC,CASSPVLGAYEQYF
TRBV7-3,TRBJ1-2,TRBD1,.,TGTGCCAGCAGCTTACAAGGGACAGGGGACTATGGCTACACCTTC,CASSLQGTGDYGYTF
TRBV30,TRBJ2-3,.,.,TGTGCCTGGAGTCGGCTAGCAGCAGATACGCAGTATTTT,CAWSRLAADTQYF
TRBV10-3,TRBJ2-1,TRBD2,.,TGTGCCATGGGGACTAGCGGGAAGCCCTACAATGAGCAGTTCTTC,CAMGTSGKPYNEQFF
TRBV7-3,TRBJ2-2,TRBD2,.,TGTGCCAGCAGCCCCAACCCGGGACTAGGGCAGGAGCTGTTTTTT,CASSPNPGLGQELFF
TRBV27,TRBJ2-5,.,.,TGTGCCAGTGCACTGTCCAGGGCTAGGGAGACCCAGTACTTC,CASALSRARETQYF
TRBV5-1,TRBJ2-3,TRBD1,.,TGCGCCAGCAGCTTGGTGCAGGGGGCCACAGATGCGCAGTATTTT,CASSLVQGATDAQYF
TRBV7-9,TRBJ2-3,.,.,TGTTCCAGCAGCCCGAGGGACACAGATACGCAGTATTTT,CSSSPRDTDTQYF
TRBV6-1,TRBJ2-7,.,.,TGTGCCAGCAGGGGAGGGACAGGCCTCAGCGAGCAGTACTTC,CASRGGTGLSEQYF
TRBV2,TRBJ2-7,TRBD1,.,TGTGCCAGCAGCACTCAGACAGGGATCGAGCAGTACTTC,CASSTQTGIEQYF
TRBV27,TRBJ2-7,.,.,TGTGCCAGCGGATCTCAGACCAGGGGTCCCTACGAGCAGTACTTC,CASGSQTRGPYEQYF
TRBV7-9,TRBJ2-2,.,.,TGTGCCAGCAGCTTAGCATCTATGAACTCCTCCTTCACCGGGGAGCTGTTTTTT,CASSLASMNSSFTGELFF
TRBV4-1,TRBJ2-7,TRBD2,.,TGCGCCAGCAGCCAAGAAAGAGGGGGACTAGCGGGAGTCTCCTCCTACGAGCAGTACTTC,CASSQERGGLAGVSSYEQYF
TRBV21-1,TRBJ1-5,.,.,TGTGCCAGCATCCCCTTATTACAGGGTGCCCTGCCCCAGCATTTT,CASIPLLQGALPQHF
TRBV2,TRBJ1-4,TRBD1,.,TGTGCCAGCAGTTGGGACAGGGGAAGGGAAAAACTGTTTTTT,CASSWDRGREKLFF
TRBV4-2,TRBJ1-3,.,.,TGTGCCAGCAGCCAAGAACGGAGCTCTGGAAACACCATATATTTT,CASSQERSSGNTIYF
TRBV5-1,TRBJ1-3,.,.,TGCGCCAGCAGCTCGGTAGCGGACTCTGGAAACACCATATATTTT,CASSSVADSGNTIYF
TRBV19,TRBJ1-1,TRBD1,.,TGTGCCAGTAGGACTACAGGGGGGGCCACTGAAGCTTTCTTT,CASRTTGGATEAFF
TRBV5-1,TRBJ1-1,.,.,TGCGCCAGCAGCTTGGGCAGCGACGGATCCCCGAACACTGAAGCTTTCTTT,CASSLGSDGSPNTEAFF
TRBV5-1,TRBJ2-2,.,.,TGCGCCAGCACCCTTACTACCGCGAACACCGGGGAGCTGTTTTTT,CASTLTTANTGELFF
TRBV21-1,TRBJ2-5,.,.,TGTGCCAGCAGCGCGAACCACGGACTAGCGGGAGGGCCGAAAGAGACCCAGTACTTC,CASSANHGLAGGPKETQYF
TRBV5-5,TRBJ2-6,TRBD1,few,TGTGCCAGCAGCCGACAGGGATCTGGGGCCAACGTCCTGACTTTC,CASSRQGSGANVLTF
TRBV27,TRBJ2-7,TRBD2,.,TGTGCCAGCAGTGTATGGGGGGGTACCTACGAGCAGTACTTC,CASSVWGGTYEQYF
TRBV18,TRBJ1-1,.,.,TGTGCCAGCTCATCCGCGACAGAGAACACTGAAGCTTTCTTT,CASSSATENTEAFF
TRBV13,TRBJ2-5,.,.,TGTGCCAGCAGCTTAGGTCTGGGTTCGGGGGCCCAGTACTTC,CASSLGLGSGAQYF
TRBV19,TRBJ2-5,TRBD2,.,TGTGCCAGTAGTCCACTAGCGGGGGGGCTGGAGACCCAGTACTTC,CASSPLAGGLETQYF
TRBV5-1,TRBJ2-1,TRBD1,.,TGCGCCAGCAGCTTGGGGGACAGGGCGAATGAGCAGTTCTTC,CASSLGDRANEQFF
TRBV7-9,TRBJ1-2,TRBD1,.,TGTGCCAGCAGCCAAGAGGACAGGGGAGGCTATGGCTACACCTTC,CASSQEDRGGYGYTF
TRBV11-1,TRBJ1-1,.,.,TGTGCCAGCAGCGCGCGGGGTGGCACTGAAGCTTTCTTT,CASSARGGTEAFF
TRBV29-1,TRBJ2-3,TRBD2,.,TGCAGCGTTGATTGGCGGGAGGGCCCAGATACGCAGTATTTT,CSVDWREGPDTQYF
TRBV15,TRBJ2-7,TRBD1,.,TGTGCCACCTCGGGGACAGGGACCTACGAGCAGTACTTC,CATSGTGTYEQYF
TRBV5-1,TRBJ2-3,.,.,TGCGCCAGCAGCCCAACCGGGACTCACGGAGATACGCAGTATTTT,CASSPTGTHGDTQYF
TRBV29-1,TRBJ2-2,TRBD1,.,TGCAGCGTAACAACAGGGGCCGGGGAGCTGTTTTTT,CSVTTGAGELFF
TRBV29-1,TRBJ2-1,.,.,TGCAGCGTTGGCGTTTACTACAATGAGCAGTTCTTC,CSVGVYYNEQFF
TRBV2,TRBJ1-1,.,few,TGTGCCAGCACGGAGGTGGGGGCTGTGAACACTGAAGCTTTCTTT,CASTEVGAVNTEAFF
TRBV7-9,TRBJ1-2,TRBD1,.,TGTTCCAGCAGACCGGGACAGGGGGTACTCTTCTATGGCTACACCTTC,CSSRPGQGVLFYGYTF
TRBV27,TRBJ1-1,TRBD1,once,TGTGCCAGCACGAAATACAGGGGCTTCGATACTGAAGCTTTCTTT,CASTKYRGFDTEAFF
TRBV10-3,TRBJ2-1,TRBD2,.,TGTGCCATCAGTGTGGGACTAGCGGGAATCAATGAGCAGTTCTTC,CAISVGLAGINEQFF
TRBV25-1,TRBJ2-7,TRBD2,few,TGTGCCAGCAGGGGACTAGCGGGGACCTACGAGCAGTACTTC,CASRGLAGTYEQYF